Following are 30 T cell receptor beta chains from one sample sequenced in a study of Graves' ophthalmopathy and Graves' hyperthyroidism. Amplification targeted the TCR beta CDR3 regions, with RNA transcripts as the source material. The authors performed first-round RT-PCR with HTBI primers and then a second-round multiplex PCR. TCRdb passed the multiplex PCR reads through MiXCR, listing each CDR3 protein once. The sample shows roughly 500,000 distinct CDR3 sequences, around 15% of them seen only once. The sample comprised blood. The receptors here all came from a woman under 40 with Graves' ophthalmopathy.

This clonotype has only a few counts. The V call is TRBV25-1, the J call TRBJ2-7; D may be TRBD1 or TRBD2 (5 bases each). V lost 8 bases, J lost 0 bases, and 11 bases lay in between. The germline V gene has CDR1 MGHDK and CDR2 SYGVNS. The CDR3 loop spans 13 amino acids. In DNA form, the CDR3 reads TGTGCCAGCGGGGGTCTTCACTCCTACGAGCAGTACTTC. Its protein is CASGGLHSYEQYF.

This chain's CDR3 is CASDSQREQSSYEQYF. The CDR3 DNA sequence: TGCGCCAGCGACTCTCAGCGGGAACAGAGCTCCTACGAGCAGTACTTC. The chain carries TRBV5-1 and TRBJ2-7, with 7 bases aligning to TRBD2. V trimming: 7 bases; J trimming: 0 bases; junction bases outside the gene matches: 13. Germline V lookup: CDR1 SGHRS, CDR2 YFSETQ. CDR3 length: 16 residues.

This clonotype was observed at least ten times. The J gene is TRBJ2-7, the V gene TRBV6-5, with D possibly TRBD2 on 6 matching bases. Germline lookup yields CDR1 MNHEY and CDR2 SVGAGI. V dropped 0 bases and J dropped 2 bases, with 14 bases sitting between them. CDR3 length equals 16 residues. The CDR3 DNA reads TGTGCCAGCAGTTACTCCGGGGCCGGGGGTACCTACGAGCAGTACTTC. It yields the protein CASSYSGAGGTYEQYF.

The chain couples TRBV12-3 or TRBV12-4 to TRBJ2-7; TRBD1 matches 9 bases. This CDR3 is 15 amino acids long. Trimming at V came to 6 bases and at J to 1 base, leaving 7 bases not matched to a gene. In nucleotides, the CDR3 is TGTGCCAGCAGACTAGGGGGACAGGGTTCCTACGAGCAGTACTTC. This encodes CASRLGGQGSYEQYF.

The chain joins TRBV12-3 or TRBV12-4 to TRBJ1-2; 8 bases align to TRBD1. V dropped 4 bases and J dropped 4; count of bases not matched to a gene: 5. This CDR3 region has 14 residues. The CDR3 spells CASSSAGGFYGYTF. The CDR3 coding sequence is TGTGCCAGCAGTTCTGCAGGGGGCTTCTATGGCTACACCTTC.

This clonotype appeared many times. The chain employs TRBV20-1 and TRBJ1-5; 10 bases line up with TRBD1. Losses at the gene ends were 5 bases for V and 5 bases for J; bases not matched to a gene: 9. The length of the CDR3 is 15 residues. Per germline, CDR1 DFQATT and CDR2 SNEGSKA (reference sequence). The CDR3 sequence: CSAGHGTGDDQPQHF. CDR3 coding DNA: TGCAGTGCTGGCCACGGGACAGGGGACGATCAGCCCCAGCATTTT.

This chain joins TRBV5-1 and TRBJ1-2; TRBD1 matches at 11 bases. Germline-derived CDR1 and CDR2 are SGHRS and YFSETQ. V lost 0 bases and J lost 7; bases outside the gene matches: 5. This CDR3 region has 15 residues. CDR3 coding DNA: TGCGCCAGCAGCTTGGGGACAGGGGGCGAGAGTGGCTACACCTTC. The encoded protein is CASSLGTGGESGYTF.

This clonotype was observed at least ten times. The chain combines TRBV27 with TRBJ1-2; no clear D. V was cut by 2 bases and J by 5 bases, with 15 bases left in between. The CDR3 totals 15 residues. Germline CDR1 and CDR2: MNHEY and SMNVEV (reference sequence). CDR3 in amino acids: CASSLGGSRYYGYTF. The DNA for the CDR3 is TGTGCCAGCAGTTTAGGTGGGAGCCGTTATTATGGCTACACCTTC.

This clonotype was picked up many times. The chain combines TRBV28 with TRBJ1-5, with D maybe TRBD1 (6 bases). Germline CDR1 and CDR2: MDHEN and SYDVKM. Between the trimmed V and J ends, which lost 6 bases and 6 bases, there was a span of 18 bases. The length of the CDR3 is 15 residues. The CDR3 nucleotides read TGTGCCAGCAGACCGACAGGCATTAACCCTCAGCCCCAGCATTTT. It yields the protein CASRPTGINPQPQHF. The full variable domain, with the rest looked up from reference TRBV28 and TRBJ1-5, is DVKVTQSSRYLVKRTGEKVFLECVQDMDHENMFWYRQDPGLGLRLIYFSYDVKMKEKGDIPEGYSVSREKKERFSLILESASTNQTSMYLCASRPTGINPQPQHFGDGTRLSIL.

This clonotype was recorded at least ten times. The chain employs TRBV6-5 and TRBJ2-7; 8 positions agree with TRBD1. This CDR3 spans 15 amino acids. The germline gives CDR1 MNHEY, CDR2 SVGAGI. Trimming at V came to 2 bases and at J to 2 bases, leaving 5 bases not matched to a gene. The DNA of the CDR3 is TGTGCCAGCAGTTACCCGGACAGGGCCCCCTACGAGCAGTACTTC. Amino acid sequence: CASSYPDRAPYEQYF.

This clonotype was picked up many times. The J gene is TRBJ2-5, the V gene TRBV28; 7 bases are a match to TRBD2. The length of the CDR3 is 13 residues. V shed 6 bases and J 4 bases; nucleotides not matched to a gene: 5. Germline loops: CDR1 MDHEN, CDR2 SYDVKM. The CDR3 DNA is TGTGCCAGCAGCCCACTAGCGAGAGAGACCCAGTACTTC. As protein: CASSPLARETQYF.

This clonotype was found a few times. The rearrangement uses TRBV13 and TRBJ1-2; D uncertain. Germline values: CDR1 PRHDT, CDR2 FYEKMQ (reference sequence). V shed 2 bases and J shed 8 bases, with 15 bases lying between them. The CDR3 extends over 14 amino acids. Written as DNA, the CDR3 is TGTGCCAGCAGCTTAACGGCGTTTTTGGGAGGCTACACCTTC. Its protein product is CASSLTAFLGGYTF.

This clonotype was counted at least ten times. The J gene is TRBJ1-2, the V gene TRBV2; TRBD1 aligns across 8 bases. This CDR3 contains 14 residues. The junction had 5 bases not matched to a gene; V was cut back by 1 base and J by 7 bases. Germline assignment: CDR1 SNHLY and CDR2 FYNNEI. This chain's CDR3 is CASSEEQGGGGYTF. The CDR3 nucleotides are TGTGCCAGCAGTGAAGAACAGGGGGGAGGTGGCTACACCTTC.

The chain is built from TRBV12-3 or TRBV12-4 and TRBJ1-5; D is unresolved. The CDR3 spans 17 residues. V was trimmed by 2 bases and J by 0 bases, leaving 14 bases between them. CDR3 loop: CASSLRAKYYSNQPQHF. The CDR3 nucleotides are TGTGCCAGCAGTTTAAGGGCGAAGTATTATAGCAATCAGCCCCAGCATTTT.

This clonotype was seen ten or more times. The chain joins TRBV15 to TRBJ2-5; a possible D gene is TRBD1 (5 bases). The CDR3 runs to 14 residues. CDR1 is LNHNV and CDR2 is YYDKDF in the germline V gene (reference sequence). V lost 0 bases and J 5 bases, leaving 10 bases between the germline ends. CDR3: CATSRDQGWETQYF. CDR3 nucleotide sequence: TGTGCCACCAGCAGAGATCAGGGTTGGGAGACCCAGTACTTC. Full variable domain (missing parts from reference TRBV15 and TRBJ2-5): DAMVIQNPRYQVTQFGKPVTLSCSQTLNHNVMYWYQQKSSQAPKLLFHYYDKDFNNEADTPDNFQSRRPNTSFCFLDIRSPGLGDTAMYLCATSRDQGWETQYFGPGTRLLVL.

This clonotype appeared many times. The germline gene is not matched at one end of the junction; a read error may be the cause. V is TRBV11-2 and J is TRBJ1-1, with D uncertain. The CDR3 loop spans 13 amino acids. Looked up from germline, CDR1 is SGHAT and CDR2 is FQNNGV. CDR3 DNA sequence: TGTGCTAGCAGCTTAGCGCTGGGCACTGAAGCTTTCTTT. Translation gives CASSLALGTEAFF.

The table lists this clonotype with many counts. J is TRBJ1-6 and V is TRBV6-5, with 8 positions matching TRBD1. CDR3 length equals 19 residues. V shed 3 bases, J shed 0 bases, and the junction held 10 bases outside the gene matches. Germline CDR1 MNHEY, CDR2 SVGAGI. CDR3 amino acids: CASSYSDRAASSYNSPLHF. CDR3 DNA sequence: TGTGCCAGCAGTTATTCGGACAGGGCAGCAAGCTCCTATAATTCACCCCTCCACTTT.

This clonotype was seen repeatedly, ten times or more. The chain has TRBV24-1 and TRBJ2-7; 10 bases align to TRBD2. V gave up 2 bases and J gave up 3 bases; unmatched junction bases: 3. This CDR3 spans 15 amino acids. In germline, CDR1 is KGHDR, CDR2 SFDVKD. The CDR3 nucleotides read TGTGCCACCAGTGATTCACTAGCGGGGAACTACGAGCAGTACTTC. It encodes CATSDSLAGNYEQYF.

At least ten counts were recorded for this clonotype. The chain joins TRBV2 to TRBJ1-2; D call uncertain. There are 13 residues in the CDR3. Germline values: CDR1 SNHLY, CDR2 FYNNEI. The V end lost 3 bases, the J end lost 2 bases, and 7 bases lay between the germline ends. The DNA of the CDR3 is TGTGCCAGCAGTGACGGGCAGAACTATGGCTACACCTTC. Residues: CASSDGQNYGYTF.

The V and J genes are TRBV12-3 or TRBV12-4 and TRBJ2-7; D uncertain. The CDR3 is made up of 12 amino acids. V was shortened by 2 bases and J by 7 bases, with 9 bases between the two germline ends. The CDR3 region is CASSLNPLEQYF. For the CDR3, the DNA is TGTGCCAGCAGTTTAAATCCTCTGGAGCAGTACTTC.

This chain uses TRBV20-1 with TRBJ2-5, with 7 positions matching TRBD1. This CDR3 is 13 amino acids long. V was clipped by 8 bases and J by 1 base; unmatched bases: 7. Germline CDR1 reads DFQATT; CDR2 reads SNEGSKA (reference sequence). Here the CDR3 DNA reads TGCAGTCCCGGGACAGCCTCCCAAGAGACCCAGTACTTC. Protein sequence: CSPGTASQETQYF.

This clonotype was detected many times. The chain couples TRBV30 to TRBJ1-1, with D unresolved. Germline values: CDR1 GTSNPN, CDR2 SVGIG (reference sequence). V was shortened by 4 bases and J by 5 bases, with 11 bases between the two germline ends. The CDR3 has 12 residues. The CDR3 loop reads CAWTRKGTEAFF. In DNA, the CDR3 is TGTGCCTGGACTCGAAAAGGGACTGAAGCTTTCTTT.

This clonotype was observed many times. The chain joins TRBV2 to TRBJ2-2; unclear D gene. The V end was cut by 7 bases, the J end by 4 bases, with 16 bases between. In germline, CDR1 is SNHLY, CDR2 FYNNEI. The length of the CDR3 is 15 residues. The CDR3 region is CASTPGSSGTGELFF. The CDR3 DNA follows: TGTGCCAGCACCCCCGGCTCCTCGGGCACCGGGGAGCTGTTTTTT.

This clonotype was observed at least ten times. The rearrangement joins TRBV12-5 to TRBJ2-5; D remains unclear. Germline CDR1 LGHNT, CDR2 FRNRAP. The germline V and J ends were trimmed by 4 bases and 5 bases, with 5 bases remaining between them. The CDR3 loop spans 11 amino acids. CDR3 DNA sequence: TGTGCTAGTGGTTACGGGGAGACCCAGTACTTC. It is translated as CASGYGETQYF.

This clonotype was seen ten or more times. The J gene is TRBJ1-1, the V gene TRBV5-8; the match to TRBD1 covers 10 bases. Looked up from germline, CDR1 is SGHTS and CDR2 is YDEGEE. The CDR3 contains 16 residues. V trimming: 4 bases; J trimming: 0 bases; junction bases outside the gene matches: 6. The CDR3 reads CASSPWTGGMNTEAFF. Written as DNA, the CDR3 is TGTGCCAGCAGCCCTTGGACAGGGGGTATGAACACTGAAGCTTTCTTT.

V and J are TRBV9 and TRBJ2-5; unclear D gene. V lost 0 bases and J 2 bases, leaving 17 bases between the germline ends. The CDR3 extends over 17 amino acids. CDR1 is SGDLS and CDR2 is YYNGEE in the germline V gene. Here the CDR3 reads CASSVVKEVSWQETQYF. CDR3 bases: TGTGCCAGCAGCGTAGTAAAAGAGGTATCATGGCAAGAGACCCAGTACTTC.

In this sample, this clonotype turned up many times. The genes are TRBV5-1 and TRBJ2-7; TRBD2 matches 13 bases. The V gene's germline CDR1 is SGHRS and CDR2 YFSETQ. This CDR3 is 18 amino acids long. V was clipped by 0 bases and J by 2 bases; unmatched bases: 8. Here the CDR3 reads CASSLAPGLAGPTYEQYF. As DNA, the CDR3 is TGCGCCAGCAGCTTGGCCCCGGGACTAGCGGGACCGACCTACGAGCAGTACTTC. Complete variable domain (other parts from reference TRBV5-1 and TRBJ2-7): KAGVTQTPRYLIKTRGQQVTLSCSPISGHRSVSWYQQTPGQGLQFLFEYFSETQRNKGNFPGRFSGRQFSNSRSEMNVSTLELGDSALYLCASSLAPGLAGPTYEQYFGPGTRLTVT.

This clonotype was recorded at least ten times. The chain couples TRBV6-5 to TRBJ1-1; a weak D match, TRBD1 (5 bases). The CDR3 runs to 12 residues. CDR1 and CDR2 (germline): MNHEY, SVGAGI. V was trimmed by 3 bases and J by 8 bases, leaving 10 bases between them. The DNA of the CDR3 is TGTGCCAGCAGTTATAGAACAGGCGAAGCTTTCTTT. Its protein product is CASSYRTGEAFF.

V is TRBV7-9 and J is TRBJ2-5; 10 bases agree with TRBD1. V was pared by 4 bases and J by 5 bases, with 4 bases of the junction left unmatched. The CDR3 extends over 14 amino acids. The germline V gene encodes CDR1 SEHNR and CDR2 FQNEAQ (reference sequence). CDR3 loop: CASSSGTGAETQYF. DNA for the CDR3: TGTGCCAGCAGCTCCGGGACAGGGGCGGAGACCCAGTACTTC.

This clonotype showed up many times. The chain employs TRBV5-1 and TRBJ1-2; 7 bases line up with TRBD1. V gave up 3 bases and J gave up 0 bases; unmatched junction bases: 8. Germline CDR1 is SGHRS and CDR2 is YFSETQ. This CDR3 comprises 16 residues. The CDR3 DNA follows: TGCGCCAGCAGCTGGACACCGGGACAGACTAACTATGGCTACACCTTC. Translation: CASSWTPGQTNYGYTF.